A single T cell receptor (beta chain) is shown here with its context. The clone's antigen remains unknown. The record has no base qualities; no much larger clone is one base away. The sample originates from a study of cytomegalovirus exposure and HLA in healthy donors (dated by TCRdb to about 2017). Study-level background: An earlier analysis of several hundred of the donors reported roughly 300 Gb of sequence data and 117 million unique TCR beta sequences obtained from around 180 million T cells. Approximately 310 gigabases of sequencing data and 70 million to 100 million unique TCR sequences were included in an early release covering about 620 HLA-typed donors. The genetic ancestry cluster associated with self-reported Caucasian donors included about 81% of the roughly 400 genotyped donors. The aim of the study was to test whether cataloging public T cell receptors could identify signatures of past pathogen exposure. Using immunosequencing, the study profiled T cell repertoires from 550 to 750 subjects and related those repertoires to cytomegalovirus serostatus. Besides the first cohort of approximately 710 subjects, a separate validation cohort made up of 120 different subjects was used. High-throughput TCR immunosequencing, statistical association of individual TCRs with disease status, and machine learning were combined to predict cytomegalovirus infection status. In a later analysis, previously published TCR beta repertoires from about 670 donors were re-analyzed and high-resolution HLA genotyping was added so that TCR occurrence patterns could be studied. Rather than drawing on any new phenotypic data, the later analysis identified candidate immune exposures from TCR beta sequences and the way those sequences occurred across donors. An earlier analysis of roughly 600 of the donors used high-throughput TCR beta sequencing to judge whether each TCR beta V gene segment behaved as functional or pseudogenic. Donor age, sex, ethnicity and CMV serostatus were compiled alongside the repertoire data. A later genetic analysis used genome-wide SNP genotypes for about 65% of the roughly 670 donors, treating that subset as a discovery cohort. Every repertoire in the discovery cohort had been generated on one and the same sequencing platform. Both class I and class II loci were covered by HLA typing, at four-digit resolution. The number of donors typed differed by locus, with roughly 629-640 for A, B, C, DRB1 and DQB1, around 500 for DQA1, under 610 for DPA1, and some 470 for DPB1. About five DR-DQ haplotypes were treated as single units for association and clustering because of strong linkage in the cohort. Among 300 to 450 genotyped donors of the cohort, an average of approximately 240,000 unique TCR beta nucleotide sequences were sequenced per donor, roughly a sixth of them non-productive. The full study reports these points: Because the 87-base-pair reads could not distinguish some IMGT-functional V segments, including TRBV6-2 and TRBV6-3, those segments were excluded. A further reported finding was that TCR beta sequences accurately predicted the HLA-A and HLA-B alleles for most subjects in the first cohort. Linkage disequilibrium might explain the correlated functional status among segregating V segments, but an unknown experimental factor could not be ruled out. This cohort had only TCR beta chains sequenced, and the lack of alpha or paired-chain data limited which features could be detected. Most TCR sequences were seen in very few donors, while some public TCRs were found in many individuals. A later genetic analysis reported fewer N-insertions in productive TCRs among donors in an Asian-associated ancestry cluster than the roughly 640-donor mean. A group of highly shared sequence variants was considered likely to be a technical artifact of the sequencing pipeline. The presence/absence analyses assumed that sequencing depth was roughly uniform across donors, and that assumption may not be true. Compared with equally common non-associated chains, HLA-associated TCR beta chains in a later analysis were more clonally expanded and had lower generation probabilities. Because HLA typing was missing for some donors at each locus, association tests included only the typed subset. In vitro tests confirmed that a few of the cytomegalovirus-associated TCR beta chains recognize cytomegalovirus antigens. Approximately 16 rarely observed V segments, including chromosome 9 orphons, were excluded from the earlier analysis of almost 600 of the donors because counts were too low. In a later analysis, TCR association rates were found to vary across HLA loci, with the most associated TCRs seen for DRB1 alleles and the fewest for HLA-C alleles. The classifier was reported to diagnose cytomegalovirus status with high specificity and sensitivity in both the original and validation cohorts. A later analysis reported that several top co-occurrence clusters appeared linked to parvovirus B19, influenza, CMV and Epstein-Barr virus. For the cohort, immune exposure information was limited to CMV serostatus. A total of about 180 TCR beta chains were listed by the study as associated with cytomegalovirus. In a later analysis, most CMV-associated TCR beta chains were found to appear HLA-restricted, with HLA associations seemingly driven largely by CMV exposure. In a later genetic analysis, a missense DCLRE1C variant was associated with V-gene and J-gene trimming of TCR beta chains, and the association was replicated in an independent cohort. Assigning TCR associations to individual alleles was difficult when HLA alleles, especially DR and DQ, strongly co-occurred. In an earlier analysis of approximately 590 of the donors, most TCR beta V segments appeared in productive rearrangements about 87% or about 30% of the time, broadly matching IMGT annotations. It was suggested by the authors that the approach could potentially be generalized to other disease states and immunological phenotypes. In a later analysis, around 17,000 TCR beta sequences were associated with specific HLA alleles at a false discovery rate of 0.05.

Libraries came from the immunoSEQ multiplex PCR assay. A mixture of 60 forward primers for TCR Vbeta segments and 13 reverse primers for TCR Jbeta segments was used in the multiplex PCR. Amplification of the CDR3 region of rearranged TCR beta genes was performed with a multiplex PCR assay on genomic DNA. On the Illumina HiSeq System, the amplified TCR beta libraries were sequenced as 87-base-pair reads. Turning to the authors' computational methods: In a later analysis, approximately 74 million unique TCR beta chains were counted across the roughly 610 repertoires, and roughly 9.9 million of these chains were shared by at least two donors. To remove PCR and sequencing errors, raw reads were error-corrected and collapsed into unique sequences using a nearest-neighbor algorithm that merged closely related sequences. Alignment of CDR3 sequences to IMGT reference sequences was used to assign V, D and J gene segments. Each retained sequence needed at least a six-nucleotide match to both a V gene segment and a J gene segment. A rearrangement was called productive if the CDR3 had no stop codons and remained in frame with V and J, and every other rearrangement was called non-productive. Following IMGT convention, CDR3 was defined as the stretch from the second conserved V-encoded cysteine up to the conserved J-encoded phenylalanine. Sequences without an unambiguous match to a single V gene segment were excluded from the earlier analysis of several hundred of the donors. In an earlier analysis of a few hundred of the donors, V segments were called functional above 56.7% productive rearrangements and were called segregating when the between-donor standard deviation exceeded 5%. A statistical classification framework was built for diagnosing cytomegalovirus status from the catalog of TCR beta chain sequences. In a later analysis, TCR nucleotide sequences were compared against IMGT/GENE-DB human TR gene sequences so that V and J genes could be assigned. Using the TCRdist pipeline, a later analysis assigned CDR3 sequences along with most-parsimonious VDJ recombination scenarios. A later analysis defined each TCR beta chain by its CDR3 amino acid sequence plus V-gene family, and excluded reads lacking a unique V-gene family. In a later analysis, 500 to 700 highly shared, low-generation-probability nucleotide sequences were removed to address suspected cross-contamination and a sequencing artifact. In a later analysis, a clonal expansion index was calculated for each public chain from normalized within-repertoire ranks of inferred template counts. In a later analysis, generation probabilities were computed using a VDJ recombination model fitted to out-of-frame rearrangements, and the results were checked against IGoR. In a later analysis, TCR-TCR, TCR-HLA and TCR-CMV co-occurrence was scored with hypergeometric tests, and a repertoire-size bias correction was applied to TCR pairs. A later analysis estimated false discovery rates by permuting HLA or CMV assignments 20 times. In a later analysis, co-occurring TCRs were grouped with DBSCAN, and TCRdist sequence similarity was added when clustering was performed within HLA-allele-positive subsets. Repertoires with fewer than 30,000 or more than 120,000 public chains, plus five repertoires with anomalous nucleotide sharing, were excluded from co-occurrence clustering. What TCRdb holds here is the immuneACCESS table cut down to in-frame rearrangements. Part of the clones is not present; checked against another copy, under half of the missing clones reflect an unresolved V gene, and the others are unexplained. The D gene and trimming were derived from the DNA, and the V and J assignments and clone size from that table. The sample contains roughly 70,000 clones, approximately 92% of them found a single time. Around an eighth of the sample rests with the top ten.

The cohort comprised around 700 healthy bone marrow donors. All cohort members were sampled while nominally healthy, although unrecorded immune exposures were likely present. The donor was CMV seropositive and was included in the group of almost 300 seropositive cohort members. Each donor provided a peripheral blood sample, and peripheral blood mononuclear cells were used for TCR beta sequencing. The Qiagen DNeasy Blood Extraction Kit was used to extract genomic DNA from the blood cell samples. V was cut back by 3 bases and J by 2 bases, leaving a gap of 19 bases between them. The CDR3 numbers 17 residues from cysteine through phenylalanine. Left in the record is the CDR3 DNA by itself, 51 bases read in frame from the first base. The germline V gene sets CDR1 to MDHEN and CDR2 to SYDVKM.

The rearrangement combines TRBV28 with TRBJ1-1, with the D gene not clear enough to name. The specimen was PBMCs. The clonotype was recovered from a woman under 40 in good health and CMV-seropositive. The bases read TGTGCCAGCAGTTTCCACCCCACGGGAGCACCAAACACTGAAGCTTTCTTT. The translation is CASSFHPTGAPNTEAFF.